The rows below give T cell receptor beta chains drawn from one sample of a study of blood T cell repertoires in COVID-19. Here immunoSEQ multiplex PCR was the method, and the copy in TCRdb shows in-frame clones only, minus some. The sample holds hundreds of thousands of clones; around 87% are singletons and the top ten take around 0.96%. Specimen: peripheral blood. All receptors derive from a woman between 35 and 50 years old with COVID-19, enrolled during active disease. Both conserved end residues are part of each CDR3. The D gene is left open where the match is weak. Clone size appears in some rows only: once, few, many, or a class for an expanded clone.

cdr3_nt cdr3_aa j_call d_call clone_size v_call
TGCAGTGCTAGTAGCGGCGCTCGTTCCTACGAGCAGTACTTC CSASSGARSYEQYF TRBJ2-7 - - TRBV20-1
TGTGCCAGCAGAGCACAGACAGGCGCCGGGGAGCTGTTTTTT CASRAQTGAGELFF TRBJ2-2 - - TRBV6-4
TGTGCCAGCAGTGAAGGAAAGAGGGGCGGGCTCCAGGGGGAGACCCAGTACTTC CASSEGKRGGLQGETQYF TRBJ2-5 - - TRBV6-1
TGTGCCAGTAGTATAGATCAGGACATTCCGTTCGGAGAAGCTTTCTTT CASSIDQDIPFGEAFF TRBJ1-1 - - TRBV19
TGTGCCAGCAGAGGGGGACAGGGCATGGACTACGAGCAGTACTTC CASRGGQGMDYEQYF TRBJ2-7 TRBD1 - TRBV28
TGCGCCAGCAGGCTTAAGCTGGACACTGAAGCTTTCTTT CASRLKLDTEAFF TRBJ1-1 - once TRBV5-1
TGTGCCACCAGCAGCATCAGGTTCCCCTACGAGCAGTACTTC CATSSIRFPYEQYF TRBJ2-7 - - TRBV15
TGCGCCAGCAGCTTGGGAGGAGCTGGCAATTCACCCCTCCACTTT CASSLGGAGNSPLHF TRBJ1-6 - once TRBV5-1
TGTGCCACCAGCAGACTTCAGGGGGCAGGGTATGGCTACACCTTC CATSRLQGAGYGYTF TRBJ1-2 TRBD1 - TRBV15
TGCGCCAGCAGCACTCGGACTAGCGGGGACTACAATGAGCAGTTCTTC CASSTRTSGDYNEQFF TRBJ2-1 TRBD2 few TRBV4-3
TGTGCCAGCAGCGTTGGACTAGCGGATCCGACCACCGGGGAGCTGTTTTTT CASSVGLADPTTGELFF TRBJ2-2 TRBD2 once TRBV9
TGTGCCAGCAGCTCGGGGGGTCAGCCCCAGCATTTT CASSSGGQPQHF TRBJ1-5 - - TRBV7-2
TGTGCCACCTCCAGGGGCGGCAATCAGCCCCAGCATTTT CATSRGGNQPQHF TRBJ1-5 - - TRBV24-1
TGCGCCAGCAGCCAGAGAAGTAGCGGGGTGAACACCGGGGAGCTGTTTTTT CASSQRSSGVNTGELFF TRBJ2-2 TRBD2 - TRBV4-3
TGTGCCAGCTCTCTTCAGGGTGTTCCCGGAAACACCATATATTTT CASSLQGVPGNTIYF TRBJ1-3 - few TRBV18
TGTGCCAGCAGTTACTCAAGCAGGTCTCAAACTGAAGCTTTCTTT CASSYSSRSQTEAFF TRBJ1-1 - - TRBV6-5
TGTGCCAGCAGCTCCGGACTAGCGGCTAGCACAGATACGCAGTATTTT CASSSGLAASTDTQYF TRBJ2-3 TRBD2 - TRBV7-8
TGTGCCAGCAGCTTAGGGACGGGACAGGGGCAGTACTTC CASSLGTGQGQYF TRBJ2-4 TRBD1 - TRBV7-2
TGTGCCAGCAGCACTCAGCCGGGGGATTTGAGGGGCTACACCTTC CASSTQPGDLRGYTF TRBJ1-2 - - TRBV9
TGTGCCAGCAGCACTTCGCGGAGGCCCGACAATGAGCAGTTCTTC CASSTSRRPDNEQFF TRBJ2-1 - - TRBV9
TGTGCCAGCAGCCACCGCCGGGACTACGCATCCGATGAGCAGTTCTTC CASSHRRDYASDEQFF TRBJ2-1 TRBD2 - TRBV3-1/TRBV3-2
TGTGCCACCAGCAGAGCATCCGGCTATGGCTACACCTTC CATSRASGYGYTF TRBJ1-2 - - TRBV15
TGCGCCAGCAGCCTAGGCAGCACAGATACGCAGTATTTT CASSLGSTDTQYF TRBJ2-3 - - TRBV5-1
TGTGCCAGCAGTCCCAAGACAGTCTATAATTCACCCCTCCACTTT CASSPKTVYNSPLHF TRBJ1-6 - - TRBV6-6
TGTGCCTGGAGTCATACCCACTGGAACACTGAAGCTTTCTTT CAWSHTHWNTEAFF TRBJ1-1 - - TRBV30
TGTGCCAGCAGCCCGGGAACCCAAGAGACCCAGTACTTC CASSPGTQETQYF TRBJ2-5 - - TRBV2
TGTGCCAGCAGGACCTTGGGAGGGGGTAATCCCTACGAGCAGTACTTC CASRTLGGGNPYEQYF TRBJ2-7 - - TRBV27
TGCGCCAGCGAAAGCGGGACTTCCGTTGGAGATACGCAGTATTTT CASESGTSVGDTQYF TRBJ2-3 TRBD2 - TRBV5-1
TGTGCCAGCAGTTACTCGAGTCGGGGAACGAATGAGCAGTTCTTC CASSYSSRGTNEQFF TRBJ2-1 - - TRBV6-5
TGTGCCTGGAAGGACTATGGGGAGACCCAGTACTTC CAWKDYGETQYF TRBJ2-5 - once TRBV30
TGTGCCAGCAGCGCGACAGGGGATGGCACAGATACGCAGTATTTT CASSATGDGTDTQYF TRBJ2-3 TRBD1 once TRBV9
TGTGCCAGCAGCTTAGTGGTTAGCGGGGGAGAGACCCAGTACTTC CASSLVVSGGETQYF TRBJ2-5 TRBD2 - TRBV11-2
TGTGCCAGCAGCTTGCCAGGGGGGAGTGAAAAACTGTTTTTT CASSLPGGSEKLFF TRBJ1-4 TRBD1 - TRBV7-9
TGCGCCAGCCGGGACTACAATGAGCAGTTCTTC CASRDYNEQFF TRBJ2-1 - - TRBV10-2
TGTGCCAGTAGTCCCCCCGGGGAGAGGGAGACCCAGTACTTC CASSPPGERETQYF TRBJ2-5 - - TRBV19
TGTGCCAGCCACCCCCGGGTGAACACTGAAGCTTTCTTT CASHPRVNTEAFF TRBJ1-1 - - TRBV5-6
TGTGCCAGCAGTATGGACAGGGGATGGAACACCATATATTTT CASSMDRGWNTIYF TRBJ1-3 TRBD1 - TRBV28
TGTGCCAGCAGCGGAACTTTTAATTCACCCCTCCACTTT CASSGTFNSPLHF TRBJ1-6 - - TRBV9
TGTGCCAGCAGCTCTGACAGGACTCAACCCTACAATGAGCAGTTCTTC CASSSDRTQPYNEQFF TRBJ2-1 - - TRBV7-6
TGTGCCAGCAGCCTGGCCCGTTTTTCCTACGAGCAGTACTTC CASSLARFSYEQYF TRBJ2-7 - - TRBV6-2/TRBV6-3
TGTGCCAGCAGCTTGGCGGACAGGGAAGGAACTGGAAACACCATATATTTT CASSLADREGTGNTIYF TRBJ1-3 TRBD1 - TRBV5-6
TGTGCCTGGAGTGTTCAGGGCTACGAGCAGTACTTC CAWSVQGYEQYF TRBJ2-7 - - TRBV30
TGTGCCAGCAGTTTATCTTCCGGGACAGGTTCCTACGAGCAGTACTTC CASSLSSGTGSYEQYF TRBJ2-7 TRBD1 - TRBV28
TGTGCCAGCAGCTTCGGGACACAGGGGAATTCACCCCTCCACTTT CASSFGTQGNSPLHF TRBJ1-6 TRBD1 - TRBV7-2
TGTGCCAGTAGTATCTTGACAGGGAGCTCCTACGAGCAGTACTTC CASSILTGSSYEQYF TRBJ2-7 TRBD1 - TRBV19
TGTGCCAGCAATCGCTATCAGGGGGTGATATCGGAAGCTTTCTTT CASNRYQGVISEAFF TRBJ1-1 TRBD1 - TRBV6-5
TGTGCCAGTAGTTTCCGGACAGGGGGCTACACCTTC CASSFRTGGYTF TRBJ1-2 TRBD1 - TRBV19